The clone carrying this T cell receptor beta chain was seen once. Antigen specificity is unknown. This CDR3 is 17 amino acids long. Trimming removed 6 bases at V and 6 bases at J, with 23 bases between. Per germline, CDR1 SEHNR and CDR2 FQNEAQ (reference sequence). This sample was included in a study of vaccination and CD4 T cells after COVID-19. Across the study: Once diagnosed, patients had post-COVID samples drawn a median about 100 days later (range 35 to 161). The authors used overlapping spike peptides from SARS-CoV-2, HCoV-NL63, HCoV-OC43 and HCoV-229E to stimulate cells.

The Oncomine TCR Beta short-read assay sequenced DNA from cultured CD4+ T cells. From cultured CD4+ T cells, genomic DNA was extracted. TCRdb independently ran MiXCR on the PCR reads; one entry per CDR3 protein. This table holds 9,000 to 15,000 distinct CDR3 sequences, roughly 61% found once. The sample's treatment: roughly 11-day PBMC culture with coronavirus spike peptide pools or control peptides (ViraFEST assay). For ViraFEST, peptide pools expanded antigen-specific T cells, after which the TCRs were sequenced. Sequenced input: CD4+ T cells from blood, cultured in vitro. The V gene is TRBV7-9, the J gene TRBJ2-2; D is unresolved. The sequence was obtained from a human donor who had recovered from COVID-19. The CDR3 DNA follows: TGTGCCAGCAGTTTACCATTAAGGCTATCGAAGCCCGGGGAGCTGTTTTTT. It specifies CASSLPLRLSKPGELFF. Filled out from reference TRBV7-9 and TRBJ2-2, the complete variable domain reads DTGVSQNPRHKITKRGQNVTFRCDPISEHNRLYWYRQTLGQGPEFLTYFQNEAQLEKSRLLSDRFSAERPKGSFSTLEIQRTEQGDSAMYLCASSLPLRLSKPGELFFGEGSRLTVL.